One sample yielded the 16 T cell receptor beta chains listed below, sequenced in a study of T cells in Graves' hyperthyroidism and ophthalmopathy. RNA transcripts yielded amplified TCR beta CDR3 regions. The TCR CDR3 first-round RT-PCR relied on the HTBI primer set. TCRdb re-called the multiplex PCR reads with MiXCR, one entry per CDR3 protein. The sample records some 600,000 distinct CDR3 sequences, about 15% being singletons. What was sequenced was blood. These receptors were taken from a young woman with Graves' hyperthyroidism that later progressed to Graves' ophthalmopathy.

In this sample, this clonotype turned up a few times. V and J are TRBV14 and TRBJ2-1; 11 bases are a match to TRBD2. The junction had 4 bases not matched to a gene; V was cut back by 4 bases and J by 5 bases. Germline lookup yields CDR1 SGHDN and CDR2 FVKESK. This CDR3 is built from 15 residues. In DNA form, the CDR3 reads TGTGCCAGCAGCCCGACTAGCGGGGTCCACAATGAGCAGTTCTTC. As protein: CASSPTSGVHNEQFF.

This clonotype was recorded many times. This sequence joins TRBV10-3 and TRBJ2-2; D could derive from TRBD1 or TRBD2 (6 bases each). The CDR3 runs to 16 residues. CDR1 and CDR2 from the germline V gene are ENHRY and SYGVKD. V shed 10 bases and J shed 2 bases, with 20 bases lying between them. CDR3 protein: CATLQGNSGNTGELFF. The CDR3 bases are TGTGCCACCTTACAGGGAAATAGCGGTAACACCGGGGAGCTGTTTTTT.

This clonotype was picked up many times. The chain employs TRBV12-3 or TRBV12-4 and TRBJ2-7; possibly TRBD1 or TRBD2 for D (5 bases each). Trimming removed 7 bases at V and 3 bases at J, with 16 bases between. The CDR3 contains 14 residues. The CDR3 DNA is TGTGCCAGCACCCCCCCGGGACCCAGCTACGAGCAGTACTTC. It is translated as CASTPPGPSYEQYF.

This clonotype was seen more than once but under ten times. The chain is built from TRBV20-1 and TRBJ2-7; possibly TRBD1 for D (5 bases). V lost 3 bases, J lost 4 bases, and 16 bases lay in between. The CDR3 contains 14 residues. Germline V gene data show CDR1 as DFQATT and CDR2 as SNEGSKA (reference sequence). CDR3 residues: CSASGAPDVYEQYF. The CDR3, as DNA: TGCAGTGCTAGTGGGGCCCCGGACGTGTACGAGCAGTACTTC.

This clonotype came up a few times. The J gene is TRBJ2-1, the V gene TRBV5-1; 13 bases map to TRBD2. V lost 3 bases to trimming and J lost 9 bases; unmatched junction nucleotides: 12. Germline V gene sequence: CDR1 SGHRS, CDR2 YFSETQ. This CDR3 contains 17 residues. This chain's CDR3 is CASSSFTSGRALGEQFF. The DNA of the CDR3 is TGCGCCAGCAGCTCATTTACTAGCGGGAGGGCTCTGGGTGAGCAGTTCTTC. Looking up the rest from reference TRBV5-1 and TRBJ2-1 gives the full variable domain: KAGVTQTPRYLIKTRGQQVTLSCSPISGHRSVSWYQQTPGQGLQFLFEYFSETQRNKGNFPGRFSGRQFSNSRSEMNVSTLELGDSALYLCASSSFTSGRALGEQFFGPGTRLTVL.

This clonotype came up many times. This chain connects TRBV2 to TRBJ2-1; the D is unclear. Germline CDR1 and CDR2: SNHLY and FYNNEI. This CDR3 has 12 amino acids. The V gene lost 6 bases and the J gene lost 5 bases, with 8 bases spanning the gap. This chain's CDR3 is CASSQTDNEQFF. DNA for the CDR3: TGTGCCAGCAGCCAAACAGACAATGAGCAGTTCTTC.

This clonotype was picked up many times. This chain joins TRBV28 and TRBJ1-6, with D perhaps matching TRBD1 (5 bases). Germline assignment: CDR1 MDHEN and CDR2 SYDVKM. CDR3 length equals 10 residues. CDR3 bases: TGTGTTGTAGGGGAATCACCCCTCCACTTT. Amino acid sequence: CVVGESPLHF.

This clonotype came up once. Since no conserved phenylalanine or tryptophan closes the CDR3, a read error is the likely cause. The chain links TRBV7-9 to TRBJ1-6; possibly TRBD1 for D (5 bases). The CDR3 has 14 amino acids. Germline assignment: CDR1 SEHNR and CDR2 FQNEAQ (reference sequence). Trimming took 4 bases from V and 10 from J, leaving 14 bases between them. The CDR3 DNA reads TGTGCCAGCAGCTCCACCGCGGGGCTATCACCCCTCCACCTT. It specifies CASSSTAGLSPLHL.

This clonotype was found a few times. V gene TRBV20-1 combines with J gene TRBJ2-7; D ambiguous. CDR1 and CDR2 from the germline V gene are DFQATT and SNEGSKA (reference sequence). The CDR3 consists of 14 residues. Trimming stripped 5 bases from V and 4 bases from J, with 18 bases between. The CDR3, as DNA: TGCAGTGCTCGTGCGCCTTGGGGTGGATACGAGCAGTACTTC. It specifies CSARAPWGGYEQYF.

Only a few counts were recorded for this clonotype. Sequence at one end of the junction differs from germline and may be a read error. This chain links TRBV5-5 with TRBJ2-7, with a tentative D call TRBD1 (6 bases). This CDR3 spans 15 amino acids. Germline V CDR1 and CDR2: SGHKS, YYEKEE (reference sequence). CDR3 amino acids: CASSPRTVAAYEQYF. The CDR3 nucleotides are TGCGCCAGCAGCCCGCGGACAGTAGCAGCCTACGAGCAGTACTTC.

The genes are TRBV24-1 and TRBJ2-1; tentative D call: TRBD1 (6 bases). In germline, CDR1 is KGHDR, CDR2 SFDVKD. CDR3 length equals 14 residues. The ends were cut back, 4 bases at V and 5 bases at J, with 11 bases in the middle. The CDR3 protein is CATSEPRTDNEQFF. DNA of the CDR3: TGTGCCACCAGTGAGCCCCGGACAGACAATGAGCAGTTCTTC.

At least ten counts were recorded for this clonotype. The DNA for the CDR3 is TGCGCCAGCAGCTTGCAGGACACAGATACGCAGTATTTT. Translation: CASSLQDTDTQYF. The chain employs TRBV5-1 and TRBJ2-3; D is ambiguous. The germline CDR1 and CDR2 sequences are SGHRS and YFSETQ. V dropped 1 base and J dropped 2 bases, with 5 bases sitting between them. The CDR3 contains 13 residues.

This clonotype showed up many times. V gene TRBV7-2 combines with J gene TRBJ2-1; 7 bases agree with TRBD2. Trimming took 4 bases from V and 4 from J; bases not matched to a gene: 1. Germline V gene lookup returns CDR1 SGHTA and CDR2 FQGNSA. The CDR3 loop spans 13 amino acids. In DNA form, the CDR3 reads TGTGCCAGCAGCTCGGGGGGATACAATGAGCAGTTCTTC. This gives the protein CASSSGGYNEQFF.

This clonotype was seen at least ten times. The CDR3 sequence is CSVEKAVQSNEQFF. DNA of the CDR3: TGCAGCGTTGAAAAAGCGGTTCAATCCAATGAGCAGTTCTTC. V and J are TRBV29-1 and TRBJ2-1; tentative D call: TRBD2 (5 bases). The CDR3 contains 14 residues. The V and J ends lost 2 bases and 6 bases respectively, with 14 bases between them. Germline V gene data show CDR1 as SQVTM and CDR2 as ANQGSEA.

The chain joins TRBV5-1 to TRBJ1-2; D gene ambiguous. V lost 0 bases and J 4 bases, leaving 10 bases between the germline ends. CDR3 length: 14 amino acids. Germline V CDR1 and CDR2: SGHRS, YFSETQ. CDR3 residues: CASSLEGAPYGYTF. As DNA, the CDR3 is TGCGCCAGCAGCTTGGAAGGCGCCCCCTATGGCTACACCTTC. The full variable domain, completed using reference TRBV5-1 and TRBJ1-2, is KAGVTQTPRYLIKTRGQQVTLSCSPISGHRSVSWYQQTPGQGLQFLFEYFSETQRNKGNFPGRFSGRQFSNSRSEMNVSTLELGDSALYLCASSLEGAPYGYTFGSGTRLTVV.

As regards this clonotype: This could be a read error, since a much larger clone is one nucleotide away. This chain joins TRBV29-1 and TRBJ2-3; D is unresolved. The germline V and J ends were trimmed by 7 bases and 4 bases, with 15 bases remaining between them. Germline CDR1 SQVTM, CDR2 ANQGSEA. This CDR3 spans 13 amino acids. CDR3 sequence reads: CSAAGSGPDTQYF. CDR3 sequence (DNA): TGCAGCGCGGCAGGTTCGGGTCCAGATACGCAGTATTTT.